Listed below are T cell receptor beta chains from one sample, sequenced in a study of T cells in Graves' hyperthyroidism and ophthalmopathy. TCRdb re-called the multiplex PCR reads through MiXCR, storing one row per CDR3 protein. The table lists approximately 370,000 distinct CDR3 sequences, roughly 17% of them singletons. What was sequenced was blood. The receptors were sampled from a woman aged 30 to 39 with Graves' hyperthyroidism that later progressed to Graves' ophthalmopathy. The CDR3 runs from the conserved cysteine through the conserved F or W. Each record gives: J gene, V gene, CDR3 protein.

j_gene: TRBJ2-7
v_gene: TRBV3-1
CDR3aa: CASSQTPPRGKKNEQYF

j_gene: TRBJ2-6
v_gene: TRBV7-8
CDR3aa: CASSDRAPDPYSGANVLTF

j_gene: TRBJ2-2
v_gene: TRBV28
CDR3aa: CASSPHPPSGRYTGELFF

j_gene: TRBJ1-4
v_gene: TRBV6-1
CDR3aa: CASRPGLKGKLFF

j_gene: TRBJ2-3
v_gene: TRBV2
CDR3aa: CATKDRVTADTQYF

j_gene: TRBJ2-5
v_gene: TRBV4-1
CDR3aa: CASSQPLLGGVVETQYF

j_gene: TRBJ2-7
v_gene: TRBV6-5
CDR3aa: CASSYTGTSVSYEQYF

j_gene: TRBJ1-2
v_gene: TRBV3-1
CDR3aa: CASSQQGTGYTF

j_gene: TRBJ2-2
v_gene: TRBV3-1
CDR3aa: CASSQDLVRGNTGELFF

j_gene: TRBJ2-5
v_gene: TRBV2
CDR3aa: CASSPPAWGQETQYF

j_gene: TRBJ1-1
v_gene: TRBV3-1
CDR3aa: CASSQVSDGPNTEAFF

j_gene: TRBJ1-1
v_gene: TRBV30
CDR3aa: CAWSVVEDEAFF